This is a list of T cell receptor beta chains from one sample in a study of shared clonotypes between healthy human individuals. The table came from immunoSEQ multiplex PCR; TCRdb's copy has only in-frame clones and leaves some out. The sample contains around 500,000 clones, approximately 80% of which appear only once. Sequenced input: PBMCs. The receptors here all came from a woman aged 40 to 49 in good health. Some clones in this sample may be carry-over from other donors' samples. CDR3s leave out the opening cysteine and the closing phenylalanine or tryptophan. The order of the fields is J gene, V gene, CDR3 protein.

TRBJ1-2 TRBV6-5 ASRIQAGGGYT
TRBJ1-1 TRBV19 ASSHPRGGMNTEAF
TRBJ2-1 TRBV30 AGTLWSEQF
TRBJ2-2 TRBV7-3 ASSFRAAFGELF
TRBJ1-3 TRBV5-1 ASSSQGNSGNTIY
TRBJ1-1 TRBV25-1 ASSESGTDSAF
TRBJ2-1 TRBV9 ASSRQGSYNEQF
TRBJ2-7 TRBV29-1 SVAPRESQTYEQY
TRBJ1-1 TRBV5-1 ASSLFGGNTEAF
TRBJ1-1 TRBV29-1 SVEGRLNTEAF
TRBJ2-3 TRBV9 ASSVATATHTQY
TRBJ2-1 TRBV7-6 ASSLAGPNNEQF
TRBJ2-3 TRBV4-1 ASSHPGTRSGAGGDTQY
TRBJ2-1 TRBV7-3 ASSLDNEQF
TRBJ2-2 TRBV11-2 ASSLLKGTSHGELF